Each of the 27 T cell receptor beta chains below was sequenced from the same sample in a study of radiotherapy plus CTLA-4 blockade in lung cancer. Profiled with immunoSEQ multiplex PCR; TCRdb holds only in-frame clones, not every one. This table holds fewer than 95,000 clones, about 80% found once. Sample: peripheral blood, taken from a patient treated with radiotherapy plus ipilimumab. The receptors shown here come from a human donor with non-small cell lung cancer who had stable disease on radiotherapy plus ipilimumab.

The chain recombines TRBV7-9 with TRBJ2-5, with 8 bases fitting TRBD2. Germline CDR1 reads SEHNR; CDR2 reads FQNEAQ (reference sequence). The CDR3 is 13 residues long. Unmatched junction bases numbered 4, after V lost 3 bases and J lost 7 bases. The CDR3 region has the DNA TGTGCCAGCAGCTTTCAAAGCGGGGGGACCCAGTACTTC. Amino acid sequence: CASSFQSGGTQYF.

The chain links TRBV9 to TRBJ1-1, with D unclear. The length of the CDR3 is 14 residues. V lost 3 bases to trimming and J lost 2 bases, with 11 bases between them. Germline V gene lookup returns CDR1 SGDLS and CDR2 YYNGEE. The CDR3 coding sequence is TGTGCCAGCAGCGCCCACAGCAGAAACACTGAAGCTTTCTTT. Amino acid sequence: CASSAHSRNTEAFF.

V and J are TRBV30 and TRBJ1-2, with 9 bases that match TRBD1. J was trimmed by 11 bases and V by 2 bases; bases with no gene match: 6. This CDR3 is 12 amino acids long. Germline CDR1 reads GTSNPN; CDR2 reads SVGIG (reference sequence). For the CDR3, the DNA is TGTGCCTGGAGTTGGGGACAGGGACAATACACCTTC. It encodes CAWSWGQGQYTF.

This clone was observed a handful of times. The V gene is TRBV6-5, the J gene TRBJ1-4, with 7 bases lining up with TRBD1. Germline CDR1 is MNHEY and CDR2 is SVGAGI. The V segment lost 2 bases and the J segment 8 bases; nucleotides outside the gene matches: 5. There are 14 residues in the CDR3. CDR3: CASSYAGGREKLFF. CDR3 nucleotides: TGTGCCAGCAGTTACGCAGGGGGACGGGAAAAACTGTTTTTT.

This chain joins TRBV10-2 and TRBJ1-1; 10 bases agree with TRBD1. The CDR3 is 15 amino acids. V lost 3 bases and J lost 4; bases outside the gene matches: 5. Germline CDR1 WSHSY, CDR2 SAAADI. The CDR3 sequence is CASSDPGQGSTEAFF. In DNA, the CDR3 is TGCGCCAGCAGTGATCCGGGACAGGGGTCCACTGAAGCTTTCTTT.

This chain joins TRBV19 and TRBJ1-1; 10 bases are shared with TRBD1. The CDR3 is 14 residues long. V lost 4 bases and J lost 1; bases outside the gene matches: 0. Per the germline V gene, CDR1 is LNHDA and CDR2 is SQIVND (reference sequence). In DNA form, the CDR3 reads TGTGCCAGTAGTAGACAGGGGGCGAACACTGAAGCTTTCTTT. Translated: CASSRQGANTEAFF.

The genes are TRBV9 and TRBJ2-2, with TRBD2 as a possible D gene (6 bases). The CDR3 has 15 amino acids. The germline V gene has CDR1 SGDLS and CDR2 YYNGEE. The germline V and J ends were trimmed by 4 bases and 6 bases, with 16 bases remaining between them. CDR3 sequence reads: CASSLDTSRAGELFF. DNA of the CDR3: TGTGCCAGCAGCTTAGATACTAGCCGGGCCGGGGAGCTGTTTTTT.

The chain is built from TRBV11-2 and TRBJ2-7; 11 bases line up with TRBD1. This CDR3 contains 15 residues. Germline V gene lookup returns CDR1 SGHAT and CDR2 FQNNGV. V gave up 5 bases and J gave up 7 bases; unmatched junction bases: 10. CDR3 nucleotide sequence: TGTGCCAGCAGCCTAGGGACAGGGGGTTTTGAGGAGCAGTACTTC. Residues: CASSLGTGGFEEQYF.

The V gene is TRBV5-1, the J gene TRBJ2-5, with D hard to call. This CDR3 is 15 amino acids long. Germline-derived CDR1 and CDR2 are SGHRS and YFSETQ. V gave up 3 bases and J gave up 1 base, with 13 bases separating them. The CDR3 DNA is TGCGCCAGCAGCTCCGGCGTGGGAACCCAAGAGACCCAGTACTTC. It specifies CASSSGVGTQETQYF.

CDR3 coding DNA: TGTGCCAGCAGCCCTCCCACTATTACAACTGAGCAGTTCTTC. Translated, it gives CASSPPTITTEQFF. The J gene is TRBJ2-1, the V gene TRBV9; D remains ambiguous. This CDR3 comprises 14 residues. V lost 4 bases and J lost 9, with 17 bases in between. CDR1 and CDR2 from the germline V gene are SGDLS and YYNGEE.

The V and J genes are TRBV4-2 and TRBJ2-2; D may match TRBD1 or TRBD2 (5 bases each). The CDR3 has 17 residues. V was cut by 0 bases and J by 0 bases, with 11 bases left in between. CDR1 is LGHNA and CDR2 is YNFKEQ in the germline V gene. DNA of the CDR3: TGTGCCAGCAGCCAAGATGTGGGGGTTACGAACACCGGGGAGCTGTTTTTT. Encoded protein: CASSQDVGVTNTGELFF.

The chain uses TRBV5-1 and TRBJ1-2; 8 bases are a match to TRBD1. CDR1 is SGHRS, CDR2 YFSETQ, per germline. This CDR3 is built from 15 residues. Trimming took 4 bases from V and 6 from J; bases not matched to a gene: 11. The CDR3, as DNA: TGCGCCAGCAGCCATCGACAGGGGAAGGCGGATGGCTACACCTTC. Its translation is CASSHRQGKADGYTF.

V usage is TRBV18 and J usage is TRBJ1-3; unclear D gene. The CDR3 length is 16 residues. Germline-derived CDR1 and CDR2 are KGHSH and LQKENI. V dropped 2 bases and J dropped 0 bases, with 11 bases sitting between them. CDR3 sequence (DNA): TGTGCCAGCTCACCATCATCACAGACCTCTGGAAACACCATATATTTT. This sequence encodes CASSPSSQTSGNTIYF. The whole variable domain, remainder taken from reference TRBV18 and TRBJ1-3, is NAGVMQNPRHLVRRRGQEARLRCSPMKGHSHVYWYRQLPEEGLKFMVYLQKENIIDESGMPKERFSAEFPKEGPSILRIQQVVRGDSAAYFCASSPSSQTSGNTIYFGEGSWLTVV.

This clone was seen once. This chain uses TRBV15 with TRBJ1-1; perhaps TRBD1 as D (6 bases). The V gene's germline CDR1 is LNHNV and CDR2 YYDKDF (reference sequence). The length of the CDR3 is 15 residues. V was cut by 0 bases and J by 4 bases, with 12 bases left in between. CDR3 region: CATSRETGRGTEAFF. The CDR3 nucleotides read TGTGCCACCAGCAGAGAGACAGGTCGGGGCACTGAAGCTTTCTTT. Looking up the rest from reference TRBV15 and TRBJ1-1 gives the full variable domain: DAMVIQNPRYQVTQFGKPVTLSCSQTLNHNVMYWYQQKSSQAPKLLFHYYDKDFNNEADTPDNFQSRRPNTSFCFLDIRSPGLGDTAMYLCATSRETGRGTEAFFGQGTRLTVV.

Comment on this clone: The sample holds other DNA sequences that translate to the same CDR3. The V call is TRBV18, the J call TRBJ2-5; 7 bases agree with TRBD1. There are 14 residues in the CDR3. In germline, CDR1 is KGHSH, CDR2 LQKENI. V was clipped by 6 bases and J by 4 bases; unmatched bases: 8. The CDR3 DNA reads as TGTGCCAGCTCTCCAAAAGGGGGCGGAGAGACCCAGTACTTC. Its protein is CASSPKGGGETQYF.

This clone occurred once. CDR3 nucleotides: TGTGCCAGCAGCCCCCCGGACAGGGCCCACACCGGGGAGCTGTTTTTT. This sequence encodes CASSPPDRAHTGELFF. The chain carries TRBV11-3 and TRBJ2-2; 8 nucleotides agree with TRBD1. Per the germline V gene, CDR1 is SGHNT and CDR2 is YENEEA. The trim removed 5 bases at V and 3 bases at J, leaving 8 bases unmatched. The CDR3 loop spans 16 amino acids.

The chain employs TRBV18 and TRBJ1-4; no clear D. Trimming shortened V by 3 bases and J by 8 bases, and 13 bases separated the two germline ends. The V gene's germline CDR1 is KGHSH and CDR2 LQKENI. The CDR3 has 14 amino acids. CDR3 bases: TGTGCCAGCTCACCCCCGGCCCGAGACGAAAAACTGTTTTTT. It specifies CASSPPARDEKLFF.

This chain links TRBV5-1 with TRBJ2-3; D not certain. Trimming shortened V by 1 base and J by 0 bases, and 6 bases separated the two germline ends. The CDR3 length is 14 residues. CDR1 is SGHRS and CDR2 is YFSETQ in the germline V gene. CDR3 amino acids: CASSLLPSTDTQYF. CDR3 nucleotides: TGCGCCAGCAGCTTGCTTCCTAGCACAGATACGCAGTATTTT.

The J gene is TRBJ2-3, the V gene TRBV5-1, with D unresolved. The CDR3 spans 16 residues. Between the trimmed V and J ends, which lost 2 bases and 0 bases, there was a span of 13 bases. The V gene's germline CDR1 is SGHRS and CDR2 YFSETQ. This CDR3 reads CASSLSGSPSTDTQYF. The CDR3 DNA sequence: TGCGCCAGCAGCTTATCAGGTTCTCCTAGCACAGATACGCAGTATTTT.

The chain couples TRBV2 to TRBJ2-1, with TRBD2 matching 9 bases. V lost 3 bases to trimming and J lost 2 bases; unmatched junction nucleotides: 5. This CDR3 is 16 amino acids long. CDR1 and CDR2 (germline): SNHLY, FYNNEI. The CDR3 sequence is CASSEGAGGTYNEQFF. The CDR3 nucleotides are TGTGCCAGCAGTGAGGGAGCGGGGGGTACCTACAATGAGCAGTTCTTC.

This sequence joins TRBV27 and TRBJ2-7, with D unclear. The CDR3 loop spans 15 amino acids. Trimming stripped 3 bases from V and 1 base from J, with 13 bases between. The germline CDR1 and CDR2 sequences are MNHEY and SMNVEV (reference sequence). The CDR3, as DNA: TGTGCCAGCAGTTTTCGGGCAATAAGGTCCTACGAGCAGTACTTC. Amino acid sequence: CASSFRAIRSYEQYF.

V gene TRBV5-1 combines with J gene TRBJ2-5; 8 nucleotides align to TRBD1. Losses at the gene ends were 3 bases for V and 1 base for J; bases not matched to a gene: 5. Germline CDR1 SGHRS, CDR2 YFSETQ. The CDR3 has 15 residues. The CDR3 DNA sequence: TGCGCCAGCAGCTGGGGCAGGGGGCCCCAAGAGACCCAGTACTTC. This translates into CASSWGRGPQETQYF.

This chain links TRBV6-6 with TRBJ1-3, with TRBD1 as a possible D gene (5 bases). The germline CDR1 and CDR2 sequences are MNHNY and SVGAGI (reference sequence). With 5 bases removed from V and 4 bases from J, the gap between germline ends came to 12 bases. CDR3 length: 14 residues. CDR3 amino acids: CASSTGPGGNTIYF. CDR3 in DNA: TGTGCCAGCAGTACCGGGCCAGGGGGAAACACCATATATTTT.

The V call is TRBV6-5, the J call TRBJ2-7, with D possibly TRBD2 on 6 matching bases. The CDR3 contains 14 residues. V lost 6 bases, J lost 3 bases, and 15 bases lay in between. Looked up from germline, CDR1 is MNHEY and CDR2 is SVGAGI. CDR3 loop: CASRSTGTGYEQYF. CDR3 sequence (DNA): TGTGCCAGCAGGTCCACCGGGACTGGCTACGAGCAGTACTTC.

This sequence joins TRBV28 and TRBJ2-3; 7 bases line up with TRBD1. The CDR3 is 15 amino acids. Germline-derived CDR1 and CDR2 are MDHEN and SYDVKM. V was clipped by 8 bases and J by 1 base; unmatched bases: 9. The CDR3 protein is CASLEPDRGTDTQYF. The CDR3 DNA reads TGTGCCAGCCTCGAGCCAGACAGGGGCACAGATACGCAGTATTTT.

The rearrangement links TRBV4-2 to TRBJ1-4; no reliable D call. The V end lost 1 base, the J end lost 2 bases, and 8 bases lay between the germline ends. The CDR3 spans 15 residues. From germline, CDR1 is LGHNA and CDR2 YNFKEQ. The DNA for the CDR3 is TGTGCCAGCAGCCAAGTCAGGACGACTAATGAAAAACTGTTTTTT. Translated: CASSQVRTTNEKLFF.

The chain recombines TRBV27 with TRBJ1-1; D gene ambiguous. The CDR3 length is 14 residues. Germline lookup yields CDR1 MNHEY and CDR2 SMNVEV (reference sequence). The ends were cut back, 3 bases at V and 3 bases at J, with 11 bases in the middle. CDR3 protein: CASSLPGGDTEAFF. The CDR3 DNA is TGTGCCAGCAGTTTGCCAGGTGGGGACACTGAAGCTTTCTTT.